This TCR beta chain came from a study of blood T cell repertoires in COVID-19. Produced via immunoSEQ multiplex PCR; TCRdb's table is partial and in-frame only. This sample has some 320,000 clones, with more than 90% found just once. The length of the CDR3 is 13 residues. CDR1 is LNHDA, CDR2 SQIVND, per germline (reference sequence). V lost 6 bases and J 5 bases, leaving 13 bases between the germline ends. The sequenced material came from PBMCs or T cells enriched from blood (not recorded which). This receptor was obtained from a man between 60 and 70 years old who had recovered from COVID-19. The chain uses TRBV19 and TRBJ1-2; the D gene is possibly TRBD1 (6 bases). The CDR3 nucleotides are TGTGCCAGTAGATCGGCCCAGGGGTATGGCTACACCTTC. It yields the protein CASRSAQGYGYTF.